One and the same sample provided the 16 T cell receptor beta chains below, sequenced in a study of identical twins (TCRdb year 2016). Library preparation was by 5' RACE. Instrument used: Illumina HiSeq 2000. TCRdb ran its own pipeline on the public reads, namely fastp trimming at Q25 and MiXCR clone calling, and kept in-frame beta chains. Each CDR3 protein appears once, grouped with its most common genes and DNA. Counted in this sample were about 810,000 distinct CDR3 sequences; roughly 12% of them appeared once. The ten largest clones add up to about 1.5% of the sample. A further study also used this sample, focusing on yellow fever vaccine responses in identical twins.

Sequenced sample: PBMCs. All receptors derive from a young woman in good health.

There are many counts of this clonotype. The chain couples TRBV5-1 to TRBJ2-7, with 9 bases aligning to TRBD1. The length of the CDR3 is 16 residues. CDR1 and CDR2 (germline): SGHRS, YFSETQ. The ends lost 2 bases at V and 6 bases at J; junction bases unmatched: 12. CDR3 coding DNA: TGCGCCAGCAGCTTTTCAACAGGGGGCGGAACCCGCGAGCAGTACTTC. Translated, it gives CASSFSTGGGTREQYF.

This clonotype was counted at least ten times. This chain links TRBV6-5 with TRBJ2-7, with TRBD1 matching over 10 bases. CDR3 size: 14 residues. CDR1 is MNHEY and CDR2 is SVGAGI in the germline V gene. The ends lost 2 bases at V and 5 bases at J; junction bases unmatched: 3. Here the CDR3 reads CASSYVGTGDEQYF. CDR3 sequence (DNA): TGTGCCAGCAGTTACGTTGGGACAGGGGACGAGCAGTACTTC.

The rearrangement joins TRBV28 to TRBJ2-1; TRBD1 agrees at 10 bases. Germline V lookup: CDR1 MDHEN, CDR2 SYDVKM. This CDR3 region has 18 residues. J was trimmed by 0 bases and V by 6 bases; bases with no gene match: 11. The CDR3 loop reads CASSPPPGQGSSYNEQFF. CDR3 DNA sequence: TGTGCCAGCAGCCCCCCGCCGGGACAGGGGAGCTCCTACAATGAGCAGTTCTTC.

The table lists this clonotype with a few counts. The chain couples TRBV4-1 to TRBJ2-5; TRBD1 might be the D (6 bases). The CDR3 extends over 15 amino acids. CDR1 is MGHRA, CDR2 YSYEKL, per germline. V was pared by 1 base and J by 2 bases, with 11 bases between. The CDR3 loop reads CASSQGGGIQETQYF. DNA of the CDR3: TGCGCCAGCAGCCAAGGTGGGGGCATACAAGAGACCCAGTACTTC.

This clonotype was seen at least ten times. The chain employs TRBV6-1 and TRBJ1-1, with TRBD1 as a possible D gene (6 bases). Germline V lookup: CDR1 MNHNS, CDR2 SASEGT. The V and J ends lost 8 bases and 4 bases respectively, with 14 bases between them. The CDR3 covers 13 residues. CDR3 nucleotide sequence: TGTGCCAGCGGATGGTCCAGGGGCACTGAAGCTTTCTTT. Translating it yields CASGWSRGTEAFF.

The chain links TRBV12-3 or TRBV12-4 to TRBJ2-3, with 7 bases that match TRBD2. The CDR3 covers 15 residues. The J segment lost 5 bases and the V segment lost 2 bases, leaving 7 bases of the junction unmatched. CDR3 sequence: CASSLMSGIGDTQYF. CDR3 bases: TGTGCCAGCAGTTTAATGAGCGGGATAGGAGATACGCAGTATTTT.

Many counts were recorded for this clonotype. This rearrangement joins TRBV7-9 to TRBJ1-2; D may be TRBD1 (5 bases). The germline V and J ends were trimmed by 5 bases and 5 bases, with 18 bases remaining between them. Germline V gives CDR1 SEHNR, CDR2 FQNEAQ (reference sequence). The CDR3 is 15 amino acids. Here the CDR3 DNA reads TGTGCCAGCAGCGTAGGAGGGGCGCGGGGGTATGGCTACACCTTC. It specifies CASSVGGARGYGYTF.

The genes are TRBV15 and TRBJ1-2, with a weak D call TRBD1 (6 bases). Trimming removed 5 bases at V and 3 bases at J, with 10 bases between. Germline CDR1 is LNHNV and CDR2 is YYDKDF (reference sequence). There are 13 residues in the CDR3. CDR3 sequence (DNA): TGTGCCACCAGCGAGGGGGAGGACTATGGCTACACCTTC. Protein: CATSEGEDYGYTF.

This clonotype was counted only a few times. The chain's CDR3 is CASQLAGGYTGELFF. The CDR3 DNA follows: TGTGCCAGCCAACTAGCGGGAGGTTACACCGGGGAGCTGTTTTTT. This chain links TRBV7-9 with TRBJ2-2, with TRBD2 matching 12 bases. CDR3 length equals 15 residues. V gave up 8 bases and J gave up 3 bases; unmatched junction bases: 4. Germline CDR1 reads SEHNR; CDR2 reads FQNEAQ (reference sequence). The full variable domain, with the rest looked up from reference TRBV7-9 and TRBJ2-2, is DTGVSQNPRHKITKRGQNVTFRCDPISEHNRLYWYRQTLGQGPEFLTYFQNEAQLEKSRLLSDRFSAERPKGSFSTLEIQRTEQGDSAMYLCASQLAGGYTGELFFGEGSRLTVL.

The chain carries TRBV13 and TRBJ2-6; D remains unclear. Germline V CDR1 and CDR2: PRHDT, FYEKMQ (reference sequence). The CDR3 runs to 17 residues. V gave up 0 bases and J gave up 3 bases, with 12 bases separating them. CDR3 in DNA: TGTGCCAGCAGCTTAGGGGCGGATACTTATGGGGCCAACGTCCTGACTTTC. Translating gives CASSLGADTYGANVLTF.

This clonotype has more than one count but fewer than ten. The CDR3 sequence is CASSIRTGGSGANVLTF. The CDR3 DNA follows: TGTGCCAGCAGTATCAGGACGGGCGGCTCTGGGGCCAACGTCCTGACTTTC. The chain recombines TRBV12-3 or TRBV12-4 with TRBJ2-6, with no clear D. V was shortened by 5 bases and J by 0 bases, with 14 bases between the two germline ends. CDR3 length: 17 residues.

This clonotype has more than one count but fewer than ten. This chain uses TRBV14 with TRBJ2-1; tentatively, D is TRBD2 (6 bases). The length of the CDR3 is 16 residues. Germline values: CDR1 SGHDN, CDR2 FVKESK. The V end lost 4 bases, the J end lost 4 bases, and 17 bases lay between the germline ends. For the CDR3, the DNA is TGTGCCAGCAGCCCGCCGGGGGACCCTACTTACAATGAGCAGTTCTTC. Protein product: CASSPPGDPTYNEQFF.

This clonotype was picked up many times. In nucleotides, the CDR3 is TGCAGTGCCACCCTAGCCGGGACGATGACACAATCTGGGGCCAACGTCCTGACTTTC. Translated: CSATLAGTMTQSGANVLTF. V usage is TRBV20-1 and J usage is TRBJ2-6; the D gene could be TRBD1 or TRBD2 (5 bases each). This CDR3 contains 19 residues. Germline V CDR1 and CDR2: DFQATT, SNEGSKA (reference sequence). Deletions cut 6 bases from V and 1 base from J, with 25 bases between.

The V and J genes are TRBV5-5 and TRBJ2-2, with 8 bases aligning to TRBD1. Trimming cost V 6 bases and J 2 bases; bases outside gene matches: 6. This CDR3 is built from 15 residues. Germline CDR1 is SGHKS and CDR2 is YYEKEE (reference sequence). In DNA, the CDR3 is TGTGCCAGCACCCGGGCAGGGGGCAACACCGGGGAGCTGTTTTTT. This codes for CASTRAGGNTGELFF.

This clonotype was counted many times. The chain is built from TRBV29-1 and TRBJ2-7; TRBD1 aligns across 7 bases. Losses at the gene ends were 5 bases for V and 6 bases for J; bases not matched to a gene: 4. CDR3 length: 11 residues. The germline CDR1 and CDR2 sequences are SQVTM and ANQGSEA. The DNA of the CDR3 is TGCAGCGTTCAACAGGGGACCGAGCAGTACTTC. Its translation is CSVQQGTEQYF.

This clonotype has only a few counts. The chain is built from TRBV6-5 and TRBJ1-1; maybe TRBD1 (6 bases). Trimming cost V 0 bases and J 1 base, with 12 bases left between them. The CDR3 has 16 residues. Germline-derived CDR1 and CDR2 are MNHEY and SVGAGI. CDR3 sequence reads: CASSYSGQGKNTEAFF. In DNA form, the CDR3 reads TGTGCCAGCAGTTACTCCGGTCAGGGGAAGAACACTGAAGCTTTCTTT.